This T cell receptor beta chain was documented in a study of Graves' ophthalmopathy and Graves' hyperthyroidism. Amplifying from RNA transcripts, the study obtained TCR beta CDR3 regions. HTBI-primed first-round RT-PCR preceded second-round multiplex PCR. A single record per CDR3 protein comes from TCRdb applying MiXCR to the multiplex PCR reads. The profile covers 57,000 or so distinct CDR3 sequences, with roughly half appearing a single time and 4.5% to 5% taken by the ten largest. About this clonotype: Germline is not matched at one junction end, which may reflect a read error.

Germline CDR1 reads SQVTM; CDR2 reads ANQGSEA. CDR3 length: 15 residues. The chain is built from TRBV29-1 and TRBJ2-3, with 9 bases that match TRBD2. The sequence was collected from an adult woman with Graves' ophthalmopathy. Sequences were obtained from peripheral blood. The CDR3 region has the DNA TGCAGCGCTGATGGCGGGAGGGCCCCCACAGATACGCAATATTTT. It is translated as CSADGGRAPTDTQYF.